The 21 T cell receptor beta chains in this list originate from one sample, sequenced in a study of vaccination effects on CD4 cells after COVID-19. For these receptors, no antigen is known. TCRdb's copy holds only in-frame clones and misses some; the assay was immunoSEQ multiplex PCR. This sample yields 25,000 to 30,000 clones, of which around 72% are seen a single time; about 30% belongs to the top ten. Sequencing followed a ViraFEST assay step that expanded antigen-specific CD4+ T cells with viral peptide pools. Culture proceeded for roughly ten days, and CD4+ T cells were then isolated. The vaccine recipients had no prior SARS-CoV-2 infection, with negative nucleocapsid antibodies. The sample here was CD4+ T cells from PBMCs cultured with SARS-CoV-2 spike peptides, taken before COVID-19 vaccination. All receptors derive from a human donor who received a COVID-19 vaccine.

The V gene is TRBV5-4, the J gene TRBJ2-5, with 8 positions matching TRBD2. Germline V lookup: CDR1 SGHNT, CDR2 YYREEE (reference sequence). This CDR3 contains 14 residues. Trimming took 3 bases from V and 2 from J; bases not matched to a gene: 3. CDR3 region: CASSYKREQETQYF. CDR3 coding DNA: TGTGCCAGCAGCTATAAGCGGGAGCAAGAGACCCAGTACTTC.

The gene calls are TRBV4-3 and TRBJ2-5, with D unclear. The CDR3 is 14 amino acids. The germline V and J ends were trimmed by 0 bases and 4 bases, with 9 bases remaining between them. In germline, CDR1 is LGHNA, CDR2 YSLEER. CDR3 loop: CASSQDGRRETQYF. CDR3 sequence (DNA): TGCGCCAGCAGCCAAGATGGACGGCGAGAGACCCAGTACTTC.

This clone was observed once. V and J are TRBV7-9 and TRBJ1-5; the D gene is possibly TRBD1 (6 bases). CDR1 SEHNR and CDR2 FQNEAQ come from the germline V gene (reference sequence). This CDR3 comprises 15 residues. V was clipped by 1 base and J by 4 bases, with 11 bases between them. DNA of the CDR3: TGTGCCAGCAGCTTAGATCTAGGGGGAAATCAGCCCCAGCATTTT. It codes for CASSLDLGGNQPQHF.

The CDR3 nucleotides read TGTGCCAGCAGCAGGACTAGCGGGGGGGCCTTCAATGAGCAGTTCTTC. Its protein product is CASSRTSGGAFNEQFF. The chain links TRBV5-4 to TRBJ2-1, with TRBD2 identical over 15 bases. This CDR3 contains 16 residues. Losses at the gene ends were 4 bases for V and 6 bases for J; bases not matched to a gene: 5. The germline gives CDR1 SGHNT, CDR2 YYREEE (reference sequence).

The genes are TRBV7-9 and TRBJ2-1; a weak D match, TRBD2 (7 bases). Trimming took 3 bases from V and 6 from J, leaving 15 bases between them. The CDR3 totals 15 residues. Germline V lookup: CDR1 SEHNR, CDR2 FQNEAQ (reference sequence). CDR3 DNA: TGTGCCAGCAGCTTGTTGCGGGGGCCGGTCAATGAGCAGTTCTTC. This codes for CASSLLRGPVNEQFF.

CDR3 sequence (DNA): TGTGCCAGCAGCGTCAGGGGCGATCTAGATACGCAGTATTTT. This codes for CASSVRGDLDTQYF. J is TRBJ2-3 and V is TRBV9, with D possibly TRBD1 on 6 matching bases. V lost 2 bases and J 5 bases, leaving 12 bases between the germline ends. CDR3 length: 14 residues. CDR1 is SGDLS and CDR2 is YYNGEE in the germline V gene. Complete variable domain (other parts from reference TRBV9 and TRBJ2-3): DSGVTQTPKHLITATGQRVTLRCSPRSGDLSVYWYQQSLDQGLQFLIQYYNGEERAKGNILERFSAQQFPDLHSELNLSSLELGDSALYFCASSVRGDLDTQYFGPGTRLTVL.

This clone was detected a few times. The chain links TRBV25-1 to TRBJ1-5; no clear D gene. V dropped 3 bases and J dropped 0 bases, with 3 bases sitting between them. The CDR3 covers 13 residues. The germline gives CDR1 MGHDK, CDR2 SYGVNS. CDR3 amino acids: CASSDHSNQPQHF. CDR3 bases: TGTGCCAGCAGTGACCATAGCAATCAGCCCCAGCATTTT. Filled out from reference TRBV25-1 and TRBJ1-5, the complete variable domain reads EADIYQTPRYLVIGTGKKITLECSQTMGHDKMYWYQQDPGMELHLIHYSYGVNSTEKGDLSSESTVSRIRTEHFPLTLESARPSHTSQYLCASSDHSNQPQHFGDGTRLSIL.

The rearrangement links TRBV4-2 to TRBJ2-3, with 10 bases aligning to TRBD2. CDR1 LGHNA and CDR2 YNFKEQ come from the germline V gene. Trimming cost V 0 bases and J 0 bases; bases outside gene matches: 6. This CDR3 spans 18 amino acids. CDR3 protein: CASSQDPPSGGSTDTQYF. The CDR3 bases are TGTGCCAGCAGCCAAGATCCCCCTAGCGGGGGCAGCACAGATACGCAGTATTTT.

The V gene is TRBV20-1, the J gene TRBJ2-7, with TRBD2 identical over 11 bases. The V segment lost 3 bases and the J segment 5 bases; nucleotides outside the gene matches: 6. The CDR3 runs to 14 residues. Germline V gene sequence: CDR1 DFQATT, CDR2 SNEGSKA (reference sequence). The CDR3 reads CSASPTSGTNEQYF. DNA for the CDR3: TGCAGTGCTAGTCCGACTAGCGGGACCAACGAGCAGTACTTC.

V usage is TRBV7-9 and J usage is TRBJ1-2; D might be TRBD1 (6 bases). The CDR3 has 15 amino acids. CDR1 SEHNR and CDR2 FQNEAQ come from the germline V gene (reference sequence). Between the trimmed V and J ends, which lost 2 bases and 4 bases, there was a span of 14 bases. CDR3 loop: CASSLNSRGAYGYTF. As DNA, the CDR3 is TGTGCCAGCAGCTTAAATTCCCGGGGGGCCTATGGCTACACCTTC.

With respect to this clone: The junction shows a germline mismatch at one end, possibly a read error. This sequence joins TRBV7-9 and TRBJ2-3, with 9 bases lining up with TRBD2. CDR3 size: 14 residues. Looked up from germline, CDR1 is SEHNR and CDR2 is FQNEAQ (reference sequence). The chain's CDR3 is CASSLAGSTDTQYF. The CDR3 DNA reads as TGTGCCAGCAGCCTAGCGGGGAGCACAGATACGCAGTATTTT.

V and J are TRBV5-1 and TRBJ2-3; 10 nucleotides match TRBD2. CDR1 is SGHRS and CDR2 is YFSETQ in the germline V gene. This CDR3 has 16 amino acids. The ends lost 0 bases at V and 4 bases at J; junction bases unmatched: 5. The CDR3 region has the DNA TGCGCCAGCAGCTTGGATCTAGCGGGAGCGGCAGATACGCAGTATTTT. Translating it yields CASSLDLAGAADTQYF.

V is TRBV10-3 and J is TRBJ2-1, with TRBD1 matching over 9 bases. Germline V gives CDR1 ENHRY, CDR2 SYGVKD. Unmatched junction bases numbered 10, after V lost 6 bases and J lost 10 bases. This CDR3 is 14 amino acids long. Here the CDR3 reads CAIRRTGELREQFF. The CDR3 nucleotides read TGTGCCATCAGGAGGACAGGGGAACTCAGGGAGCAGTTCTTC.

The rearrangement uses TRBV11-3 and TRBJ1-1; the D is unclear. Germline assignment: CDR1 SGHNT and CDR2 YENEEA. The length of the CDR3 is 14 residues. V lost 5 bases to trimming and J lost 0 bases, with 10 bases between them. The CDR3 sequence is CASSQGHLNTEAFF. The CDR3 nucleotides are TGTGCCAGCAGCCAAGGTCACCTGAACACTGAAGCTTTCTTT.

This CDR3 is CASSLLGLAVTDTQYF. CDR3 bases: TGTGCCAGCAGCTTATTGGGACTAGCCGTTACAGATACGCAGTATTTT. The chain recombines TRBV7-2 with TRBJ2-3; 9 nucleotides align to TRBD2. Germline V CDR1 and CDR2: SGHTA, FQGNSA. The CDR3 loop spans 16 amino acids. The J segment lost 3 bases and the V segment lost 2 bases, leaving 6 bases of the junction unmatched.

This clone was observed a handful of times. This chain joins TRBV5-8 and TRBJ1-5; the D is unclear. CDR3 length equals 12 residues. V was trimmed by 2 bases and J by 5 bases, leaving 5 bases between them. Germline V CDR1 and CDR2: SGHTS, YDEGEE. CDR3 in amino acids: CASSFGYQPQHF. The CDR3 nucleotides read TGTGCCAGCAGCTTCGGATATCAGCCCCAGCATTTT.

As to this clone: The sample contains more than one DNA sequence encoding this CDR3. The chain uses TRBV11-2 and TRBJ2-5; D uncertain. The CDR3 covers 14 residues. V lost 1 base and J 1 base, leaving 7 bases between the germline ends. Per germline, CDR1 SGHAT and CDR2 FQNNGV. The CDR3 sequence: CASSLAAFQETQYF. The CDR3 DNA reads as TGTGCCAGCAGCTTAGCTGCATTCCAAGAGACCCAGTACTTC.

The chain employs TRBV6-6 and TRBJ1-4, with TRBD1 matching over 9 bases. V shed 6 bases, J shed 8 bases, and the junction held 7 bases outside the gene matches. This CDR3 is 14 amino acids long. Germline V lookup: CDR1 MNHNY, CDR2 SVGAGI (reference sequence). CDR3 DNA sequence: TGTGCCAGCAGCCACGGGACAGGGCGAGAAAAACTGTTTTTT. Its translation: CASSHGTGREKLFF.

The V and J genes are TRBV24-1 and TRBJ1-2; D unresolved. Trimming stripped 3 bases from V and 0 bases from J, with 10 bases between. Germline assignment: CDR1 KGHDR and CDR2 SFDVKD. CDR3 length: 15 amino acids. CDR3 protein: CATSDPHRANYGYTF. CDR3 in DNA: TGTGCCACCAGTGATCCCCACAGAGCTAACTATGGCTACACCTTC.

The V and J genes are TRBV2 and TRBJ2-2; 8 nucleotides line up with TRBD1. The CDR3 length is 13 residues. The germline CDR1 and CDR2 sequences are SNHLY and FYNNEI. V lost 5 bases and J lost 5; bases outside the gene matches: 1. CDR3: CASSYRGTGELFF. CDR3 bases: TGTGCCAGCAGTTACAGGGGGACCGGGGAGCTGTTTTTT. The whole variable domain, filled in from reference TRBV2 and TRBJ2-2, reads EPEVTQTPSHQVTQMGQEVILRCVPISNHLYFYWYRQILGQKVEFLVSFYNNEISEKSEIFDDQFSVERPDGSNFTLKIRSTKLEDSAMYFCASSYRGTGELFFGEGSRLTVL.

The chain links TRBV5-1 to TRBJ2-3, with 9 bases lining up with TRBD2. This CDR3 contains 14 residues. CDR1 and CDR2 from the germline V gene are SGHRS and YFSETQ. J lost 1 base, V lost 7 bases, and 4 bases had no gene match. The CDR3 is CASSVAGGTDTQYF. CDR3 DNA sequence: TGCGCCAGCTCGGTAGCGGGAGGCACAGATACGCAGTATTTT.